These 17 T cell receptor beta chains came from one sample sequenced in a study of cytomegalovirus exposure and HLA in healthy donors. It was with 60 Vbeta and 13 Jbeta primers that the PCR ran. Produced via immunoSEQ multiplex PCR; TCRdb's table is partial and in-frame only. The sample holds 110,000 to 150,000 clones, roughly 80% seen once. The sample taken for sequencing was PBMCs. Source of these receptors: a woman between 40 and 55 years old in good health and CMV-seronegative.

This clone appeared a single time. V gene TRBV10-3 combines with J gene TRBJ1-1; 9 positions match TRBD1. V trimming: 2 bases; J trimming: 6 bases; junction bases outside the gene matches: 4. CDR1 and CDR2 (germline): ENHRY, SYGVKD. The CDR3 has 14 residues. The CDR3 DNA is TGTGCCATCAGTGAGACAGGGGGCGCGGCTGAAGCTTTCTTT. Its protein is CAISETGGAAEAFF.

In its sample, this clone was seen once. V is TRBV6-5 and J is TRBJ1-6; TRBD1 is a possible D gene (5 bases). This CDR3 is built from 16 residues. Germline CDR1 is MNHEY and CDR2 is SVGAGI. V lost 4 bases, J lost 0 bases, and 10 bases lay in between. The CDR3 DNA reads TGTGCCAGCAGTTCTTACAGGAGCTCCTATAATTCACCCCTCCACTTT. Amino acids: CASSSYRSSYNSPLHF.

This clone was seen a few times. The chain employs TRBV6-6 and TRBJ2-7, with D maybe TRBD1 (7 bases). Per the germline V gene, CDR1 is MNHNY and CDR2 is SVGAGI (reference sequence). This CDR3 spans 14 amino acids. Deletions cut 5 bases from V and 5 bases from J, with 16 bases between. This chain's CDR3 is CASSETGTPHEQYF. The CDR3 DNA reads TGTGCCAGCAGTGAGACAGGGACTCCACACGAGCAGTACTTC.

The chain uses TRBV27 and TRBJ2-1; D might be TRBD2 (7 bases). Germline V gives CDR1 MNHEY, CDR2 SMNVEV (reference sequence). Deletions cut 2 bases from V and 6 bases from J, with 17 bases between. The CDR3 has 16 residues. Here the CDR3 reads CASSLLSRGGANEQFF. Here the CDR3 DNA reads TGTGCCAGCAGTTTACTCTCCAGAGGGGGGGCCAATGAGCAGTTCTTC.

The chain has TRBV5-6 and TRBJ1-6; maybe TRBD1 (6 bases). Trimming removed 2 bases at V and 9 bases at J, with 18 bases between. The V gene's germline CDR1 is SGHDT and CDR2 YYEEEE. The CDR3 runs 16 residues. CDR3 sequence: CASSLIGQSQGSPLHF. In DNA, the CDR3 is TGTGCCAGCAGCTTAATCGGACAGTCTCAGGGTTCACCCCTCCACTTT.

The rearrangement joins TRBV5-1 to TRBJ2-5; D is uncertain. The V gene's germline CDR1 is SGHRS and CDR2 YFSETQ. V shed 0 bases and J shed 4 bases, with 10 bases lying between them. The CDR3 has 14 amino acids. The CDR3 coding sequence is TGCGCCAGCAGCTTGGGTCGTAGTGGAGAGACCCAGTACTTC. Its translation: CASSLGRSGETQYF.

J is TRBJ2-7 and V is TRBV5-6, with 7 bases fitting TRBD1. The ends lost 0 bases at V and 4 bases at J; junction bases unmatched: 13. The CDR3 has 17 residues. Germline assignment: CDR1 SGHDT and CDR2 YYEEEE. This chain's CDR3 is CASSLAGRQGGRYEQYF. The CDR3, as DNA: TGTGCCAGCAGCTTGGCTGGGAGACAGGGCGGGCGGTACGAGCAGTACTTC.

As to this clone: No DNA is shown, since the ends of the CDR3 on it are uncertain; the CDR3 is the one TCRdb lists. The chain couples TRBV21-1 to TRBJ1-5. TRBV21-1 is assigned pseudogene status. The CDR3 has 21 residues if both end residues are counted. This CDR3 is CASSKVGSGTQAPPTNQPQHF.

The chain recombines TRBV10-3 with TRBJ1-2; TRBD1 aligns across 10 bases. This CDR3 has 16 residues. J was trimmed by 3 bases and V by 1 base; bases with no gene match: 5. Germline lookup yields CDR1 ENHRY and CDR2 SYGVKD. The CDR3, as DNA: TGTGCCATCAGTGAGTTTTTGACAGGGGGCTACTATGGCTACACCTTC. It specifies CAISEFLTGGYYGYTF.

The V call is TRBV1, the J call TRBJ2-1; the table's TRBD2 call for D was not verified on the DNA. TRBV1 is a pseudogene locus. This CDR3 spans 14 amino acids. CDR3 region: CTSSLERIAREQFF. The CDR3 DNA sequence: TGCACCAGCAGCCTCGAGAGGATCGCCCGTGAGCAGTTCTTC.

V and J are TRBV4-1 and TRBJ2-7, with 7 bases matching TRBD2. The germline CDR1 and CDR2 sequences are MGHRA and YSYEKL. The CDR3 consists of 14 residues. With V trimmed by 1 base and J by 6 bases, 6 bases remained unmatched. The CDR3 nucleotides read TGCGCCAGCAGCCAAGTTCGCGGGAGTAGCGAGCAGTACTTC. Translation gives CASSQVRGSSEQYF.

The chain carries TRBV4-1 and TRBJ1-2; 7 bases are shared with TRBD1. Trimming removed 1 base from V and 3 bases from J; junction bases left unmatched: 2. The CDR3 is 14 amino acids. The germline gives CDR1 MGHRA, CDR2 YSYEKL. The CDR3: CASSQGTGDYGYTF. CDR3 nucleotide sequence: TGCGCCAGCAGCCAAGGGACAGGAGACTATGGCTACACCTTC.

This clone has only a few counts. The gene calls are TRBV5-6 and TRBJ1-1; no reliable D call. CDR3 length: 11 residues. Looked up from germline, CDR1 is SGHDT and CDR2 is YYEEEE. Between the trimmed V and J ends, which lost 3 bases and 10 bases, there was a span of 10 bases. Here the CDR3 DNA reads TGTGCCAGCAGCTCGAGGGCTGGAGCTTTCTTT. It yields the protein CASSSRAGAFF. Drawing the rest from reference TRBV5-6 and TRBJ1-1, the complete variable domain is DAGVTQSPTHLIKTRGQQVTLRCSPKSGHDTVSWYQQALGQGPQFIFQYYEEEERQRGNFPDRFSGHQFPNYSSELNVNALLLGDSALYLCASSSRAGAFFGQGTRLTVV.

V gene TRBV27 combines with J gene TRBJ2-7, with D possibly matching TRBD1 (5 bases). The CDR3 totals 11 residues. Germline V gene data show CDR1 as MNHEY and CDR2 as SMNVEV (reference sequence). The ends were cut back, 7 bases at V and 7 bases at J, with 11 bases in the middle. The CDR3 region has the DNA TGTGCCAGCATGGCAGGGTTTGAGCAGTACTTC. Its translation is CASMAGFEQYF.

This chain joins TRBV4-1 and TRBJ2-1; TRBD1 matches 11 bases. In germline, CDR1 is MGHRA, CDR2 YSYEKL. The CDR3 is 14 residues long. J lost 8 bases, V lost 4 bases, and 4 bases had no gene match. The chain's CDR3 is CASSRRDRGDEQFF. In DNA, the CDR3 is TGCGCCAGCAGCCGTAGGGACAGGGGGGATGAGCAGTTCTTC.

The V call is TRBV5-6, the J call TRBJ2-5, with 7 bases aligning to TRBD1. Germline V gene lookup returns CDR1 SGHDT and CDR2 YYEEEE. The CDR3 totals 15 residues. J gave up 4 bases and V 4 bases, and 10 bases lay outside the gene matches. The DNA of the CDR3 is TGTGCCAGCAGCGCACCTAACAGGGGTGGAGAGACCCAGTACTTC. Protein sequence: CASSAPNRGGETQYF. Variable domain in full (rest from reference TRBV5-6 and TRBJ2-5): DAGVTQSPTHLIKTRGQQVTLRCSPKSGHDTVSWYQQALGQGPQFIFQYYEEEERQRGNFPDRFSGHQFPNYSSELNVNALLLGDSALYLCASSAPNRGGETQYFGPGTRLLVL.

The chain joins TRBV19 to TRBJ2-1; the D is unclear. The CDR3 is 11 amino acids. Trimming pared 6 bases from V and 10 bases from J, leaving 10 bases between. Germline assignment: CDR1 LNHDA and CDR2 SQIVND (reference sequence). The CDR3 DNA reads as TGTGCCAGTAGATCCCCGTTGGAGCAGTTCTTC. This sequence encodes CASRSPLEQFF. The complete variable domain, with remaining parts taken from reference TRBV19 and TRBJ2-1, reads DGGITQSPKYLFRKEGQNVTLSCEQNLNHDAMYWYRQDPGQGLRLIYYSQIVNDFQKGDIAEGYSVSREKKESFPLTVTSAQKNPTAFYLCASRSPLEQFFGPGTRLTVL.